The clone carrying this T cell receptor beta chain was observed at least ten times. The antigen is unknown. Carrying unique molecular identifiers, the cDNA also gained a universal primer site through template switching. One entry per CDR3 protein results from TCRdb running MiXCR on the 5' RACE reads. The top ten clones hold approximately 7.9% of a sample with about 330,000 distinct CDR3 sequences, approximately 13% of them seen once. The data derive from a study of identical twins. There are 14 residues in the CDR3. The ends lost 5 bases at V and 3 bases at J; junction bases unmatched: 3. The study, taken as a whole, reports: Twins' surplus sharing was weaker for beta out-of-frame sequences.

This same sample was also part of a study on yellow fever vaccine responses in identical twins.

The chain recombines TRBV12-3 or TRBV12-4 with TRBJ2-5, with TRBD2 matching 10 bases. The TCR sequence derives from a woman aged 18-29 years in good health. The sample consisted of CD8+ T cells sorted from blood. The CDR3 sequence: CASSRLAGEETQYF. In DNA, the CDR3 is TGTGCCAGCAGTCGTCTAGCGGGGGAAGAGACCCAGTACTTC.